The clone carrying this T cell receptor (beta chain) was seen only a few times. No antigen is known for it. Researchers took RNA transcripts and amplified the TCR beta CDR3 regions from them. In the first-round RT-PCR of the TCR CDR3, the HTBI primer set was used. TCRdb re-analysed the multiplex PCR reads in MiXCR, keeping a single row per CDR3 protein. This sample carries over 200,000 distinct CDR3 sequences, 15% to 20% of them seen once, and the ten largest clones take about 45%. Uncontrolled infection, other autoimmune disease, pregnancy or lactation led to exclusion. The record originates from a study of T cells in Graves' hyperthyroidism and ophthalmopathy. Study results and limitations: The model's output predicted ophthalmopathy at a median of 6.5 months prior to onset. The authors' 13 V-J model separated ophthalmopathy from stable hyperthyroidism. Peripheral blood also featured most of the thyroid clonotypes expanded above 0.001.

CDR1 SEHNR and CDR2 FQNEAQ come from the germline V gene (reference sequence). This CDR3 is built from 13 residues. V was shortened by 5 bases and J by 0 bases, with 5 bases between the two germline ends. Sequences were obtained from blood. This sequence joins TRBV7-9 and TRBJ1-3; D call uncertain. The TCR sequence derives from a man aged 40-49 years with Graves' hyperthyroidism. The CDR3: CASSVYSGNTIYF. CDR3 sequence (DNA): TGTGCCAGCAGCGTCTACTCTGGAAACACCATATATTTT.